The 15 T cell receptor beta chains below all came from one sample that was sequenced in a study of Graves' ophthalmopathy and Graves' hyperthyroidism. Investigators amplified TCR beta CDR3 regions from RNA transcripts. After a first-round RT-PCR with HTBI primers, a second-round multiplex PCR was run. TCRdb reprocessed the multiplex PCR reads via MiXCR and lists one record per CDR3 protein. The data hold approximately 460,000 distinct CDR3 sequences, with approximately 15% observed a single time. The sample comprised blood. The receptors originated from a woman in her thirties with Graves' ophthalmopathy.

With regard to this clonotype: One end of the junction varies from germline; a read error may be responsible. This CDR3 is CACSSGTDTQYF. The CDR3 nucleotides read TGTGCCTGCAGCTCCGGCACAGATACGCAGTATTTT. This chain links TRBV11-2 with TRBJ2-3; D gene ambiguous. Germline V gene sequence: CDR1 SGHAT, CDR2 FQNNGV. This CDR3 has 12 residues. The variable domain in full, completed from reference TRBV11-2 and TRBJ2-3, reads EAGVAQSPRYKIIEKRQSVAFWCNPISGHATLYWYQQILGQGPKLLIQFQNNGVVDDSQLPKDRFSAERLKGVDSTLKIQPAKLEDSAVYLCACSSGTDTQYFGPGTRLTVL.

In this sample, this clonotype turned up many times. The rearrangement links TRBV11-1 to TRBJ2-7; 9 bases match TRBD1. This CDR3 contains 16 residues. Germline values: CDR1 SGHAT, CDR2 FQDESV (reference sequence). V trimming: 5 bases; J trimming: 3 bases; junction bases outside the gene matches: 11. CDR3 nucleotides: TGTGCCAGCAGCCACTCCCTCGGGACAGGGTTCTACGAGCAGTACTTC. Its protein is CASSHSLGTGFYEQYF.

Details on this clonotype: The CDR3 carries no conserved terminal phenylalanine or tryptophan, so it likely arises from a read error. This chain connects TRBV19 to TRBJ1-1, with 8 bases matching TRBD1. The germline CDR1 and CDR2 sequences are LNHDA and SQIVND (reference sequence). The CDR3 sequence is 14 residues long. Losses at the gene ends were 3 bases for V and 7 bases for J; bases not matched to a gene: 7. The CDR3 protein is CASSITGTGGEAFY. The DNA of the CDR3 is TGTGCCAGTAGTATTACCGGGACAGGCGGTGAAGCTTTCTAT.

This clonotype occurred a few times. The V gene is TRBV18, the J gene TRBJ1-1; no definite D call. The length of the CDR3 is 14 residues. V lost 6 bases to trimming and J lost 4 bases, with 15 bases between them. Germline V gene data show CDR1 as KGHSH and CDR2 as LQKENI. The chain's CDR3 is CASSRTGAGTEAFF. The CDR3, as DNA: TGTGCCAGCTCTCGAACGGGTGCCGGCACTGAAGCTTTCTTT. Looking up the rest from reference TRBV18 and TRBJ1-1 gives the full variable domain: NAGVMQNPRHLVRRRGQEARLRCSPMKGHSHVYWYRQLPEEGLKFMVYLQKENIIDESGMPKERFSAEFPKEGPSILRIQQVVRGDSAAYFCASSRTGAGTEAFFGQGTRLTVV.

This clonotype was observed at least ten times. This chain links TRBV7-2 with TRBJ1-2; D unclear. Trimming cost V 4 bases and J 5 bases, with 11 bases left between them. CDR3 size: 13 residues. The germline CDR1 and CDR2 sequences are SGHTA and FQGNSA. The CDR3 region has the DNA TGTGCCAGCAGCTATACGACAAGATATGGCTACACCTTC. It encodes CASSYTTRYGYTF.

This chain connects TRBV20-1 to TRBJ1-5; D gene ambiguous. The ends were cut back, 3 bases at V and 0 bases at J, with 15 bases in the middle. Germline loops: CDR1 DFQATT, CDR2 SNEGSKA (reference sequence). The CDR3 runs 16 residues. CDR3 residues: CSARPIGRSSNQPQHF. In DNA, the CDR3 is TGCAGTGCTAGGCCCATCGGACGCTCTAGCAATCAGCCCCAGCATTTT.

This chain joins TRBV4-1 and TRBJ1-5; possible D gene TRBD1, 5 bases. Deletions cut 5 bases from V and 5 bases from J, with 13 bases between. Germline CDR1 and CDR2: MGHRA and YSYEKL. This CDR3 spans 14 amino acids. The CDR3 loop is CASSSPGYYQPQHF. The CDR3 bases are TGCGCCAGCAGCTCTCCAGGGTATTATCAGCCCCAGCATTTT.

In its sample, this clonotype was seen many times. The V call is TRBV6-5, the J call TRBJ1-1, with D unclear. V lost 2 bases and J 4 bases, leaving 14 bases between the germline ends. Looked up from germline, CDR1 is MNHEY and CDR2 is SVGAGI. The CDR3 consists of 15 residues. The CDR3 coding sequence is TGTGCCAGCAGTTACCGTCAGGCACGGGCCACTGAAGCTTTCTTT. Its translation: CASSYRQARATEAFF.

Note on this clonotype: The conserved closing phenylalanine or tryptophan is absent in this CDR3, likely reflecting a read error. The chain is built from TRBV9 and TRBJ1-1; D gene unclear. In germline, CDR1 is SGDLS, CDR2 YYNGEE. The CDR3 is 16 residues long. The ends were cut back, 4 bases at V and 4 bases at J, with 20 bases in the middle. The CDR3 is CASSPSGGIRATEAFL. Written as DNA, the CDR3 is TGTGCCAGCAGCCCCTCGGGAGGGATCCGTGCCACTGAAGCTTTCTTG.

To note about this clonotype: This may come from a read error, since a much larger clone is one base off. The chain carries TRBV10-2 and TRBJ1-1; no reliable D call. The length of the CDR3 is 13 residues. Per germline, CDR1 WSHSY and CDR2 SAAADI. The CDR3 DNA is TGCGCCAGCTGTGAGTCGGAGAACACTGAAGCTTTCTTT. This codes for CASCESENTEAFF.

This clonotype was seen many times. The chain is built from TRBV30 and TRBJ1-1, with a weak D call TRBD1 (5 bases). V lost 7 bases and J 13 bases, leaving 19 bases between the germline ends. Germline CDR1 is GTSNPN and CDR2 is SVGIG (reference sequence). This CDR3 contains 11 residues. The CDR3 nucleotides are TGTGCCTCACAAGGGACGGATGGGCATTTCTTT. Its translation is CASQGTDGHFF.

The J gene is TRBJ2-5, the V gene TRBV15, with D perhaps TRBD2 (5 bases). Germline CDR1 and CDR2: LNHNV and YYDKDF (reference sequence). The CDR3 is 15 residues long. The V end was cut by 5 bases, the J end by 3 bases, with 16 bases between. CDR3 nucleotide sequence: TGTGCCACCAGCGCCCGAAGAGGGTGGGAAGAGACCCAGTACTTC. Translating it yields CATSARRGWEETQYF.

At least ten counts were recorded for this clonotype. The chain has TRBV12-3 or TRBV12-4 and TRBJ2-5; 7 nucleotides line up with TRBD2. The CDR3 spans 14 residues. V shed 3 bases, J shed 1 base, and the junction held 2 bases outside the gene matches. The CDR3 coding sequence is TGTGCCAGCAGTTTGCCTAGCGGCCAAGAGACCCAGTACTTC. Translated, it gives CASSLPSGQETQYF.

The table lists this clonotype with many counts. V is TRBV4-1 and J is TRBJ2-5; 8 nucleotides agree with TRBD2. This CDR3 region has 17 residues. Germline V gives CDR1 MGHRA, CDR2 YSYEKL. With 0 bases clipped from V and 0 bases from J, the junction kept 6 bases outside the gene matches. This CDR3 reads CASSQDALRGDQETQYF. The CDR3 nucleotides read TGCGCCAGCAGCCAAGATGCTTTGCGGGGGGACCAAGAGACCCAGTACTTC.

This clonotype was found many times. The chain recombines TRBV12-3 or TRBV12-4 with TRBJ1-3; D is ambiguous. The CDR3 contains 13 residues. V lost 8 bases to trimming and J lost 7 bases, with 15 bases between them. The CDR3 bases are TGTGCCAGCGGCGGGAGCCTGTTCAACACCATATATTTT. Translation: CASGGSLFNTIYF.